The entry that follows covers one T cell receptor beta chain sequence. Antigen unknown. The protocol was immunoSEQ multiplex PCR, while the TCRdb copy is restricted to in-frame clones and leaves out a portion. This table holds approximately 81,000 clones, roughly 84% found once. Collection occurred without any documented infections or immune events in donors. The sample comes from a study of identifying expanded T cells in peripheral blood. Study conclusions and caveats: Approximately 1.1 clones differed between technical replicates, versus about 16 and 19 over time.

Sample: blood. The sequence came from a person between 18 and 75 years old in good health.

The CDR3 coding sequence is TGTGCCAGCAGCCGCGGATGGACTAGCGGGAGAGTTTCCGGGGAGCTGTTTTTT. Protein sequence: CASSRGWTSGRVSGELFF. The chain carries TRBV5-6 and TRBJ2-2; 13 bases fit TRBD2. Germline CDR1 is SGHDT and CDR2 is YYEEEE. J was trimmed by 6 bases and V by 4 bases; bases with no gene match: 12. There are 18 residues in the CDR3.